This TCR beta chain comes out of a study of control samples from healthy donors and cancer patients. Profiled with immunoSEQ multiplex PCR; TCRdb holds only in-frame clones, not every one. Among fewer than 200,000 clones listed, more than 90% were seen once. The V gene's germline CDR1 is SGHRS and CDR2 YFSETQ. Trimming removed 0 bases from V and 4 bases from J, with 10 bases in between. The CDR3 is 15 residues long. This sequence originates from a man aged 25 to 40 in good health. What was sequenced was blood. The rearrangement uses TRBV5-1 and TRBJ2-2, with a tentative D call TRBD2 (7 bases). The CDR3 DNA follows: TGCGCCAGCAGCTTGGATAGGGGGGGCACCGGGGAGCTGTTTTTT. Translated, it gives CASSLDRGGTGELFF.